What follows is one TCR beta chain and its context. Its target is unknown. This CDR3 has 18 amino acids. Germline lookup yields CDR1 SGHAT and CDR2 FQDESV (reference sequence). Between the trimmed V and J ends, which lost 5 bases and 1 base, there was a span of 23 bases. TCRdb analysed the 5' RACE reads with MiXCR anew, one entry per CDR3 protein. The top ten hold around 12% of the sample, which has about 140,000 distinct CDR3 sequences, just under 7.5% seen once. This sample stems from a study of CD8 T cells in ankylosing spondylitis. Study-wide points: Apparently characteristic of ankylosing spondylitis blood was a TCR beta motif (under ten highly homologous variants).

Material: blood, either unsorted or a sorted T cell fraction (not recorded which). This TCR was recovered from a female donor with ankylosing spondylitis or in good health (not recorded which). The gene calls are TRBV11-1 and TRBJ1-1, with D tentatively TRBD1 (6 bases). The CDR3: CASSLEQGRGWQNTEAFF. CDR3 sequence (DNA): TGTGCCAGCAGCCTCGAACAGGGAAGGGGATGGCAGAACACTGAAGCTTTCTTT.